The rows below give T cell receptor beta chains drawn from one sample of a study of blood T cell repertoires in COVID-19. Using immunoSEQ multiplex PCR, the repertoire was profiled, and TCRdb retains in-frame clones only, with some absent. The sample holds some 90,000 clones, around four fifths seen once. Sequencing was performed on peripheral blood. The source is a human donor in a cohort sampled during active COVID-19. CDR3s include the opening cysteine and the closing phenylalanine or tryptophan. D genes are given only for firm matches. The size entry is marked missing in some rows and otherwise reads once, few, many or a size class.

CDR3 DNA	CDR3 protein	V gene	clone size	J gene	CDR3 length	D gene
TGTGCCAGCAGCTTACAAACAGGGGGGCCCTACGAGCAGTACTTC	CASSLQTGGPYEQYF	TRBV11-2	-	TRBJ2-7	15	TRBD1
TGTGCCAGCAGCTTAGTAGCCTCTGGGGCCAACGTCCTGACTTTC	CASSLVASGANVLTF	TRBV5-5	-	TRBJ2-6	15	-
TGTGCCAGCAGAGGGGCCCTTAACTATGGCTACACCTTC	CASRGALNYGYTF	TRBV6-5	few	TRBJ1-2	13	-
TGTGCCAGCAGCTTAGTATCGGGGACAGGTGATAACAATGAGCAGTTCTTC	CASSLVSGTGDNNEQFF	TRBV7-9	once	TRBJ2-1	17	TRBD1
TGTGCCAGCAGTGCCCTGAGGGCGTGGGACACCGGGGAGCTGTTTTTT	CASSALRAWDTGELFF	TRBV6-1	-	TRBJ2-2	16	-
TGTGCCAGTACCGGGACAGGGGGAGATACGCAGTATTTT	CASTGTGGDTQYF	TRBV19	-	TRBJ2-3	13	TRBD1
TGTGCCAGCAGCGCAACTAGCGGGCTAATCGGCGGGGAGCTGTTTTTT	CASSATSGLIGGELFF	TRBV7-9	-	TRBJ2-2	16	TRBD2
TGTGCCAGCAGCCCGCGGCCGAGCGGCATTTACAATGAGCAGTTCTTC	CASSPRPSGIYNEQFF	TRBV3-1/TRBV3-2	-	TRBJ2-1	16	-
TGTGCCAGCATTATGGCTGAAAATTCACCCCTCCACTTT	CASIMAENSPLHF	TRBV2	few	TRBJ1-6	13	-
TGTGCCAGCGGCCGGGGGGGGGCGGGGGCTTTCTTT	CASGRGGAGAFF	TRBV27	-	TRBJ1-1	12	-
TGTGCCAGCGCCCGGCAGGGGCCGATATCTGAAGCTTTCTTT	CASARQGPISEAFF	TRBV5-4	-	TRBJ1-1	14	-
TGTGCCAGCAGTTACTCTTATCAGGGTTCCTACGAGCAGTACTTC	CASSYSYQGSYEQYF	TRBV6-5	-	TRBJ2-7	15	-
TGTGCCAGCAGCCACGGACTAGAGACAGATACGCAGTATTTT	CASSHGLETDTQYF	TRBV7-3	-	TRBJ2-3	14	TRBD2
TGTGCCAGCAGTCCCGGGACTTCACAGGAAAACGAGCAGTACTTC	CASSPGTSQENEQYF	TRBV27	-	TRBJ2-7	15	-
TGTGCCAGCAGTTTTCAAGCGGGAGATTACAATGAGCAGTTCTTC	CASSFQAGDYNEQFF	TRBV28	few	TRBJ2-1	15	TRBD2
TGTGCCAGCAGCTTGCAACAGGCGAACACTGAAGCTTTCTTT	CASSLQQANTEAFF	TRBV5-4	-	TRBJ1-1	14	-
TGTGCCAGAAGCTCGACAGGGACTGACACTGAAGCTTTCTTT	CARSSTGTDTEAFF	TRBV5-3	-	TRBJ1-1	14	TRBD1
TGTGCCAGCAGCTTAACTTTCAGGGGGAACACCGGGGAGCTGTTTTTT	CASSLTFRGNTGELFF	TRBV7-3	-	TRBJ2-2	16	-
TGTGCCAGCAGGCGGAGGGGGCGAAACTATGGCTACACCTTC	CASRRRGRNYGYTF	TRBV27	-	TRBJ1-2	14	TRBD1
TGTGCCAGCAGCCCCACCTGGGACGGCAGGGGGCTAGAAGCTTTCTTT	CASSPTWDGRGLEAFF	TRBV9	-	TRBJ1-1	16	TRBD1
TGCGCCAGCAGCCTCGGGGCCTACGAGCAGTACTTC	CASSLGAYEQYF	TRBV5-1	few	TRBJ2-7	12	-
TGTGCCAGCAGTGGAATCGGGACATTTTCCTACGAGCAGTACTTC	CASSGIGTFSYEQYF	TRBV28	-	TRBJ2-7	15	-
TGCAGCCCGTACCTGGACAGGGAAAGAGCTTTCTTT	CSPYLDRERAFF	TRBV29-1	-	TRBJ1-1	12	TRBD1
TGTGCCAGTAGCGACAGAGGGAGGGTACAGCCCCAGCATTTT	CASSDRGRVQPQHF	TRBV19	-	TRBJ1-5	14	-
TGTGCCAGCAGCTTACGGACAGGAATAACCTACGAGCAGTACTTC	CASSLRTGITYEQYF	TRBV11-2	-	TRBJ2-7	15	TRBD1
TGTGCCAGCAGCTTAGCTCCCCCCTATGGCTACACCTTC	CASSLAPPYGYTF	TRBV11-2	-	TRBJ1-2	13	-
TGTGCCAGCAGCTTAGTAGGACAGGGCGGTTTGGAGACCCAGTACTTC	CASSLVGQGGLETQYF	TRBV7-2	-	TRBJ2-5	16	TRBD1
TGTGCCAGCAGTCGGAACAGGGGCAATGAGCAGTTCTTC	CASSRNRGNEQFF	TRBV6-5	once	TRBJ2-1	13	TRBD1
TGCAGCGCTGGGGAAGGACAGGGGGCTGAAGCTTTCTTT	CSAGEGQGAEAFF	TRBV29-1	-	TRBJ1-1	13	TRBD1
TGCGCCAGCAGCCAAGAGGTTCTAGCGGGAATCCAAGAGACCCAGTACTTC	CASSQEVLAGIQETQYF	TRBV4-3	-	TRBJ2-5	17	TRBD2
TGCGCCAGCAGCCAATCACTAGCGGTGAGCTACGAGCAGTACTTC	CASSQSLAVSYEQYF	TRBV4-3	-	TRBJ2-7	15	TRBD2
TGTGCCAGCAGTTTAACTACCTACGAGCAGTACTTC	CASSLTTYEQYF	TRBV28	-	TRBJ2-7	12	-
TGTGCCAGCAGTTACGCCGCGGGCCCCCTCTACGAGCAGTACTTC	CASSYAAGPLYEQYF	TRBV6-5	-	TRBJ2-7	15	-
TGTGCCAGCAGCTTCCGACAGGGTTCCTACAATGAGCAGTTCTTC	CASSFRQGSYNEQFF	TRBV11-2	-	TRBJ2-1	15	TRBD1
TGTGCCAGTAGCGAACAGGGCCCCGGGGAGCTGTTTTTT	CASSEQGPGELFF	TRBV19	few	TRBJ2-2	13	-
TGCGCCAGCAGCTTGGCAGGGCTTTATAATGAAAAACTGTTTTTT	CASSLAGLYNEKLFF	TRBV5-1	-	TRBJ1-4	15	-
TGTGCCAGCTACCCCGGGGGGGGGACTGAAGCTTTCTTT	CASYPGGGTEAFF	TRBV3-1/TRBV3-2	once	TRBJ1-1	13	-
TGTGCCAGCAGTGAGACTAGCGGGGGGAACACCGGGGAGCTGTTTTTT	CASSETSGGNTGELFF	TRBV2	-	TRBJ2-2	16	TRBD2
TGTGCCAGCAGCTTAGACGGGGGGGCCGCCGGGGAGCTGTTTTTT	CASSLDGGAAGELFF	TRBV7-2	-	TRBJ2-2	15	TRBD2
TGTGCCAGCAGTGAACAGGGGCAGGGCCACACTGAAGCTTTCTTT	CASSEQGQGHTEAFF	TRBV2	-	TRBJ1-1	15	-
TGTGCCAGCAGCTTACAGGGGGCGGCTGTGGCCGGGGAGCTGTTTTTT	CASSLQGAAVAGELFF	TRBV7-3	few	TRBJ2-2	16	TRBD1
TGTGCCAGTAGTATGGGCGTGGAGACCCAGTACTTC	CASSMGVETQYF	TRBV19	-	TRBJ2-5	12	-
TGTGCCAGTAGTAAAGGCAGGGGACCGAACACTGAAGCTTTCTTT	CASSKGRGPNTEAFF	TRBV19	-	TRBJ1-1	15	-
TGCAGTGCTAGAGATCGCACTGAAGCTTTCTTT	CSARDRTEAFF	TRBV20-1	-	TRBJ1-1	11	-
TGCGCCAGCAGCTTGGGTGGCGGGAGACTTCAAGAGACCCAGTACTTC	CASSLGGGRLQETQYF	TRBV5-1	-	TRBJ2-5	16	TRBD2
TGTGCCAGCAGCTTAGTTAGCGGGGGAATCCCATACGAGCAGTACTTC	CASSLVSGGIPYEQYF	TRBV7-2	-	TRBJ2-7	16	TRBD2
TGCGCCAGCAGCCAAGATTACAGCCCTTGGTCCACAGATACGCAGTATTTT	CASSQDYSPWSTDTQYF	TRBV4-3	-	TRBJ2-3	17	-
TGTGCCAGCAGGCTTGCGGGGTCGGCCTACGAGCAGTACTTC	CASRLAGSAYEQYF	TRBV28	-	TRBJ2-7	14	-
TGTGCCAGCAGCCAACGCTCTGGGGCCAACGTCCTGACTTTC	CASSQRSGANVLTF	TRBV3-1/TRBV3-2	-	TRBJ2-6	14	-
TGTGCCAGCAGTCATCTAGCGGCCCAAGAGACCCAGTACTTC	CASSHLAAQETQYF	TRBV11-1	-	TRBJ2-5	14	TRBD2
TGTGCCAGCAGTATTAACCCGGGACAGCAGTACGAGCAGTACTTC	CASSINPGQQYEQYF	TRBV5-5	-	TRBJ2-7	15	TRBD1